These T cell receptor beta chains were read from a single sample in a study of T cells expressing NK-cell markers. TCRdb reanalyzed the 5' RACE reads and collapses them to one entry per CDR3 protein, without DNA. This repertoire includes hundreds of thousands of distinct CDR3 sequences. The sequencing input was blood T cells: a sorted CD56 or NKG2C T cell subset, CD4+ or CD8+ T cells, or bulk PBMC T cells (not recorded which). The receptors stem from a man aged 18 to 35 in good health. CDR3s include the opening cysteine and the closing phenylalanine or tryptophan. The order of the fields is CDR3 length, J gene, V gene, CDR3 protein.

>13|TRBJ1-5|TRBV27
CASSRDPREPQHF
>17|TRBJ2-3|TRBV5-1
CASSYIPKGPAGDTQYF
>12|TRBJ2-1|TRBV4-1
CASSPSHNEQFF
>16|TRBJ2-1|TRBV11-2
CASSHSWGSVDNEQFF
>14|TRBJ2-7|TRBV20-1
CSARSPGNPYEQYF
>15|TRBJ1-3|TRBV14
CASSPSSGGWNTIYF
>15|TRBJ2-7|TRBV25-1
CASSGTSGRGYEQYF
>15|TRBJ2-3|TRBV7-2
CASSFGTGRDDTQYF
>15|TRBJ2-1|TRBV7-8
CASSPPGRYDNEQFF
>16|TRBJ1-1|TRBV25-1
CASSTNKQGENTEAFF
>12|TRBJ2-1|TRBV20-1
CSVRSSPMEQFF
>14|TRBJ2-1|TRBV7-2
CASSSNAHGTLQFF
>13|TRBJ2-5|TRBV29-1
CSVGRMQQETQYF
>16|TRBJ1-4|TRBV5-8
CASSIWTGQIGEKLFF
>14|TRBJ2-3|TRBV20-1
CSARDSFYTDTQYF
>15|TRBJ2-3|TRBV6-1
CASRLGAPDTDTQYF
>14|TRBJ2-2|TRBV29-1
CSVSRGIPTGELFF
>15|TRBJ1-6|TRBV13
CASSSDKGISGPLHF
>14|TRBJ1-4|TRBV29-1
CSVATGATNEKLFF
>17|TRBJ2-6|TRBV7-3
CASSHYRGTSGANVLTF
>16|TRBJ2-5|TRBV21-1
CASSKAQGLSQETQYF
>15|TRBJ1-1|TRBV9
CASSVALPGQLEAFF
>13|TRBJ2-3|TRBV20-1
CSAMASPTDTQYF
>14|TRBJ1-2|TRBV11-1
CASSSPGANYGYTF
>14|TRBJ2-7|TRBV12-3/TRBV12-4
CASSWRTGSDEQYF
>16|TRBJ1-5|TRBV12-3/TRBV12-4
CASSLLGGAGNQPQHF
>15|TRBJ2-3|TRBV6-2/TRBV6-3
CASSYAVIFPDTQYF
>15|TRBJ1-3|TRBV7-2
CASSRSPDAGNTIYF
>18|TRBJ2-1|TRBV20-1
CSARKTSGLSSSYNEQFF
>11|TRBJ2-7|TRBV10-3
CASGTTREQYF
>15|TRBJ2-1|TRBV6-2/TRBV6-3
CASSRTSGSIGEQFF
>15|TRBJ1-5|TRBV7-6
CASSLFQGWNQPQHF
>13|TRBJ1-1|TRBV28
CASSPPRLAEAFF
>19|TRBJ2-1|TRBV7-2
CASSTSGRAIIVPNNEQFF
>14|TRBJ2-1|TRBV25-1
CASIQGGTYNEQFF